Listed here is a single TCR beta chain. This clonotype was seen ten or more times. What antigen it recognizes has not been identified. The sample holds no much larger clone one base away, and base qualities are not on file. The data originate from a study of early T cells in non-severe SARS-CoV-2 infection (dated by TCRdb to the early 2020s). About the study as a whole: TCR sequencing used bulk RNA from unsorted whole blood, so alpha and beta chains could not be paired. What the research found in general, with its limitations: VDJdb matching was skewed toward anti-spike CD8 responses, so virus-specific expansions were likely underestimated and private and CD4 specificities were missed.

The method behind the library was 5' RACE. The data were produced on a NextSeq 500. In the TCR library protocol, unique molecular identifiers were attached to individual cDNA molecules to correct for PCR bias and sequencing error. TCR alpha and beta chains were both sequenced, and the abundances of alpha and beta sequences in each sample were closely correlated with each other. As for the original processing: Decombinator V4 was used to annotate TCR sequences for V gene, J gene and CDR3. Expanded TCRs were defined as changing significantly between any two time points under a Poisson model with p below 0.0001. TCR abundances were normalised to the total number of TCRs sequenced per sample and expressed as counts per million. TRAV1-2 paired with TRAJ12, TRAJ20 or TRAJ33 defined MAIT TCRs, while TRAV10 paired with TRAJ18 defined iNKT TCRs. VDJdb, accessed 1 November 2021, was searched for CMV, EBV and SARS-CoV-2 annotated TCRs, excluding TCRs annotated for multiple antigens. Clones were called with MiXCR by TCRdb after fastp trimmed the public reads at Q25, and only in-frame beta chains were retained. Each CDR3 protein gets just one entry, which takes the most common genes and DNA from the rows behind it. The authors' filters were not applied to this entry. For this sample the table gives fewer than 35,000 distinct CDR3 sequences, of which roughly 5% were detected only once. Almost 6.5% of the sample belongs to the ten largest clones.

This was a case-control study nested in a cohort of healthcare workers in London, UK, who had nasopharyngeal swab PCR tests and blood samples taken every week. Between 23 and 31 March 2020, the week of the UK lockdown, healthcare workers were enrolled and then followed up weekly for as long as 16 weeks. The junction carries 21 bases between V and J, which are trimmed by 4 bases and 2 bases respectively. Sequences MGHRA (CDR1) and YSYEKL (CDR2) are obtained from the germline V gene. The CDR3 runs 18 residues from the cysteine to the phenylalanine. Just the 54-base CDR3 DNA is kept, in frame starting at base 1.

The sequenced sample consisted of whole blood. The sequence joins TRBV4-1 to TRBJ2-1; TRBD2 is possibly the D segment (5 matching bases). The TCR originated in an adult who was a healthcare worker with PCR-confirmed SARS-CoV-2 infection or an uninfected control (not recorded which). Here the CDR3 is given as CASSPRTPGPGTYNEQFF. The DNA sequence follows: TGCGCCAGCAGCCCCCGGACCCCCGGGCCCGGGACCTACAATGAGCAGTTCTTC.